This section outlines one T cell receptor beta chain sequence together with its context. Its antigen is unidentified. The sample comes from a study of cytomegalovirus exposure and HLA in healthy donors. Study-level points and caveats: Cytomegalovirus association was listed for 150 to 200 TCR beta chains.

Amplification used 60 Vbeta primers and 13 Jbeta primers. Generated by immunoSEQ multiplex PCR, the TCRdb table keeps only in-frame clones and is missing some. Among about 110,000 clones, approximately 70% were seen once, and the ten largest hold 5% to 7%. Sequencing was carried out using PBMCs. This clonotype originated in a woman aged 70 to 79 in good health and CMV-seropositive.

The CDR3: CASTGWAAGSTDTQYF. The CDR3 DNA reads TGTGCCAGCACTGGTTGGGCAGCGGGATCCACAGATACGCAGTATTTT. J is TRBJ2-3 and V is TRBV2; 7 bases agree with TRBD2. The CDR3 runs to 16 residues. After removal of 7 bases from V and 2 bases from J, the junction contained 12 bases not matched to a gene. The V gene's germline CDR1 is SNHLY and CDR2 FYNNEI.